The TCR beta chain described here comes from a study of cytomegalovirus exposure and HLA in healthy donors. At the level of the study: The same platform was used for the approximately 110 validation repertoires and the roughly 730 first-cohort repertoires, a later analysis reported. Notes on the study in general: The study listed some 160 cytomegalovirus-associated TCR beta chains.

On this clone: The antigen remains undetermined.

The CDR3 runs to 15 residues. The J segment lost 9 bases and the V segment lost 2 bases, leaving 10 bases of the junction unmatched. The germline gives CDR1 MNHEY, CDR2 SMNVEV (reference sequence). Assay: immunoSEQ multiplex PCR; the TCRdb copy retains only in-frame clones and omits some. The sample consists of about 130,000 clones, around nine tenths of them appearing once. The receptor comes from a young man in good health and CMV-seronegative. Sequencing input: PBMCs. V usage is TRBV27 and J usage is TRBJ2-1, with 7 bases lining up with TRBD2. The CDR3 protein is CASSLLPAGRGEQFF. The CDR3 DNA follows: TGTGCCAGCAGTTTACTCCCAGCGGGGAGGGGTGAGCAGTTCTTC.